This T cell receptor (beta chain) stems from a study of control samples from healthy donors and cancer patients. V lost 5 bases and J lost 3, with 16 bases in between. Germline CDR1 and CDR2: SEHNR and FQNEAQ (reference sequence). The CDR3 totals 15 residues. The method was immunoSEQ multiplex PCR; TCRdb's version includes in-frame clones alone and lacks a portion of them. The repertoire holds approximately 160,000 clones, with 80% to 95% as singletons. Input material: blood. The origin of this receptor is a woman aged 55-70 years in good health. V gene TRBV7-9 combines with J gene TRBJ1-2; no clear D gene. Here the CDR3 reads CASSQPYGPDYGYTF. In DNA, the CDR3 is TGTGCCAGCAGCCAGCCCTACGGACCGGACTATGGCTACACCTTC.